This is a list of T cell receptor beta chains from one sample in a study of blood T cell repertoires in COVID-19. Assay: immunoSEQ multiplex PCR; the TCRdb copy retains only in-frame clones and omits some. The sample lists 100,000 to 150,000 clones; about 88% were seen once. Sequenced input: peripheral blood. These receptors all come from a woman older than 75 with acute or convalescent COVID-19. Both conserved end residues are part of each CDR3. Fields, in order: clone size, D gene, J gene, V gene, CDR3 DNA, CDR3 protein. A D gene is named only where the DNA matches it firmly. Rows may omit the clone size; those that give it use once, few, many or a size class.

clone size: -
D gene: -
J gene: TRBJ2-7
V gene: TRBV5-1
CDR3 DNA: TGCGCCAGCAGCTCCGACAGGTCATCCTACGAGCAGTACTTC
CDR3 protein: CASSSDRSSYEQYF

clone size: once
D gene: TRBD1
J gene: TRBJ1-4
V gene: TRBV5-1
CDR3 DNA: TGCGCCAGCAGCTTCGCACCGGGACAGGGTGAAAAACTGTTTTTT
CDR3 protein: CASSFAPGQGEKLFF

clone size: -
D gene: -
J gene: TRBJ1-2
V gene: TRBV7-2
CDR3 DNA: TGTGCCAGAAATGGCGGGCCGAGACCTGTTTATGGCTACACCTTC
CDR3 protein: CARNGGPRPVYGYTF

clone size: -
D gene: -
J gene: TRBJ1-2
V gene: TRBV7-9
CDR3 DNA: TGTGCCAGCAGCTTAGATGCGGGCTATGGCTACACCTTC
CDR3 protein: CASSLDAGYGYTF

clone size: once
D gene: -
J gene: TRBJ2-3
V gene: TRBV24-1
CDR3 DNA: TGTGCCACCAGTGACCCCAGGGTTGTAGATACGCAGTATTTT
CDR3 protein: CATSDPRVVDTQYF

clone size: -
D gene: -
J gene: TRBJ1-2
V gene: TRBV5-1
CDR3 DNA: TGCGCCAGCAGCTTTTGGTGGGGGCATGGCTACACCTTC
CDR3 protein: CASSFWWGHGYTF

clone size: -
D gene: -
J gene: TRBJ1-1
V gene: TRBV30
CDR3 DNA: TGTGCCTGTAAGCTATCCCGGGACACTGAAGCTTTCTTT
CDR3 protein: CACKLSRDTEAFF

clone size: -
D gene: -
J gene: TRBJ2-7
V gene: TRBV7-9
CDR3 DNA: TGTGCCAGCAGCTTAATGGGCCAGTCCTACGAGCAGTACTTC
CDR3 protein: CASSLMGQSYEQYF

clone size: -
D gene: TRBD1
J gene: TRBJ1-1
V gene: TRBV27
CDR3 DNA: TGTGCCAGCAGTCAGGGACAGGGGAGCACTGAAGCTTTCTTT
CDR3 protein: CASSQGQGSTEAFF

clone size: -
D gene: TRBD1
J gene: TRBJ2-2
V gene: TRBV7-2
CDR3 DNA: TGTGCCAGCAGCAGGGACAGGGGAGGTGGCGGGGAGCTGTTTTTT
CDR3 protein: CASSRDRGGGGELFF

clone size: -
D gene: TRBD1
J gene: TRBJ2-5
V gene: TRBV29-1
CDR3 DNA: TGCAGCGCAGGGACAGCCGGGACCCAGTACTTC
CDR3 protein: CSAGTAGTQYF

clone size: once
D gene: TRBD1
J gene: TRBJ1-3
V gene: TRBV7-2
CDR3 DNA: TGTGCCAGCAGCACCGCGACAGGGGCTGGAAACACCATATATTTT
CDR3 protein: CASSTATGAGNTIYF

clone size: -
D gene: -
J gene: TRBJ1-2
V gene: TRBV30
CDR3 DNA: TGTGCCTGGAGCAGACAGCCAGACTTTTTTAACTATGGCTACACCTTC
CDR3 protein: CAWSRQPDFFNYGYTF

clone size: -
D gene: -
J gene: TRBJ2-7
V gene: TRBV10-2
CDR3 DNA: TGCGCCAGCGGCCCCGACTACGAGCAGTACTTC
CDR3 protein: CASGPDYEQYF

clone size: -
D gene: -
J gene: TRBJ2-7
V gene: TRBV5-1
CDR3 DNA: TGCGCCAGCAGCGGGGAGCCAGCTCTCAGCTCCTACGAGCAGTACTTC
CDR3 protein: CASSGEPALSSYEQYF

clone size: -
D gene: -
J gene: TRBJ1-3
V gene: TRBV5-1
CDR3 DNA: TGCGCCAGCTCGGCGGACAGCTCTGGAAACACCATATATTTT
CDR3 protein: CASSADSSGNTIYF

clone size: -
D gene: -
J gene: TRBJ1-2
V gene: TRBV6-1
CDR3 DNA: TGTGCCAGCAGTGAGGGGCAGGTTCTATATGGCTACACCTTC
CDR3 protein: CASSEGQVLYGYTF

clone size: -
D gene: TRBD1
J gene: TRBJ1-6
V gene: TRBV7-6
CDR3 DNA: TGTGCCAGCAGCTTATTAGCAGGGGGCTCCTATAATTCACCCCTCCACTTT
CDR3 protein: CASSLLAGGSYNSPLHF

clone size: -
D gene: -
J gene: TRBJ1-5
V gene: TRBV6-5
CDR3 DNA: TGTGCCAGCCGGGGAGGCTTTAGCAATCAGCCCCAGCATTTT
CDR3 protein: CASRGGFSNQPQHF

clone size: once
D gene: TRBD1
J gene: TRBJ2-7
V gene: TRBV18
CDR3 DNA: TGTGCCAGCTCACCAAGACAGGGCTTGACTTCGTACGAGCAGTACTTC
CDR3 protein: CASSPRQGLTSYEQYF

clone size: -
D gene: -
J gene: TRBJ1-1
V gene: TRBV6-1
CDR3 DNA: TGTGCCAGCAGTGAAGCGCACAGCAGGGGAAACACTGAAGCTTTCTTT
CDR3 protein: CASSEAHSRGNTEAFF

clone size: -
D gene: TRBD1
J gene: TRBJ1-2
V gene: TRBV30
CDR3 DNA: TGTGCCTGGAGTACGGGACAGCCTTATTATGGCTACACCTTC
CDR3 protein: CAWSTGQPYYGYTF

clone size: -
D gene: TRBD1
J gene: TRBJ2-7
V gene: TRBV19
CDR3 DNA: TGTGCCAGTAGTGCCGGGACAGGGGGAGTATACGAGCAGTACTTC
CDR3 protein: CASSAGTGGVYEQYF

clone size: few
D gene: -
J gene: TRBJ2-2
V gene: TRBV7-2
CDR3 DNA: TGTGCCAGCAGCTCCCAGGGTTCTAGGAACACCGGGGAGCTGTTTTTT
CDR3 protein: CASSSQGSRNTGELFF

clone size: -
D gene: TRBD1
J gene: TRBJ1-3
V gene: TRBV6-5
CDR3 DNA: TGTGCCAGCAGTTTGGACAGGAGCTCTGGAAACACCATATATTTT
CDR3 protein: CASSLDRSSGNTIYF

clone size: -
D gene: TRBD1
J gene: TRBJ1-2
V gene: TRBV27
CDR3 DNA: TGTGCCAGCAGTCCAGCCCTGGACAGGTACTATGGCTACACCTTC
CDR3 protein: CASSPALDRYYGYTF

clone size: -
D gene: TRBD1
J gene: TRBJ1-6
V gene: TRBV29-1
CDR3 DNA: TGCAGCGTTCGTACAGGGGGCGATTCACCCCTCCACTTT
CDR3 protein: CSVRTGGDSPLHF

clone size: -
D gene: -
J gene: TRBJ2-3
V gene: TRBV7-9
CDR3 DNA: TGTGCCAGCAGCTTTTTCTCACAAGATACGCAGTATTTT
CDR3 protein: CASSFFSQDTQYF

clone size: -
D gene: TRBD1
J gene: TRBJ2-2
V gene: TRBV6-6
CDR3 DNA: TGTGCCAGCAGTTACTCTAGGACAGGGGCCACCGGGGAGCTGTTTTTT
CDR3 protein: CASSYSRTGATGELFF

clone size: once
D gene: TRBD2
J gene: TRBJ2-1
V gene: TRBV3-1/TRBV3-2
CDR3 DNA: TGTGCCAGCAGCCAAGATAATTTATACCGAGCGGGAGGGCTGAATGAGCAGTTCTTC
CDR3 protein: CASSQDNLYRAGGLNEQFF

clone size: few
D gene: TRBD2
J gene: TRBJ2-1
V gene: TRBV19
CDR3 DNA: TGTGCCAGTAGTATAGGACGGGGGGGCTACAATGAGCAGTTCTTC
CDR3 protein: CASSIGRGGYNEQFF

clone size: -
D gene: -
J gene: TRBJ1-2
V gene: TRBV6-6
CDR3 DNA: TGTGCCAGCAGTTACTACGTGGCAGGGCGCGGCTACACCTTC
CDR3 protein: CASSYYVAGRGYTF

clone size: -
D gene: TRBD1
J gene: TRBJ1-1
V gene: TRBV5-1
CDR3 DNA: TGCGCCAGCAGCTTGGCCCCGGACAGGGGTTCGGAAACTTTCTTT
CDR3 protein: CASSLAPDRGSETFF

clone size: -
D gene: TRBD1
J gene: TRBJ1-2
V gene: TRBV2
CDR3 DNA: TGTGCCAGCATCAGGACAGGGGGCCATTCGAACTATGGCTACACCTTC
CDR3 protein: CASIRTGGHSNYGYTF

clone size: once
D gene: TRBD1
J gene: TRBJ2-2
V gene: TRBV11-2
CDR3 DNA: TGTGCCAGCAGTGCCGCCCCGGGACAGGCAGTTGGGGAGCTGTTTTTT
CDR3 protein: CASSAAPGQAVGELFF

clone size: -
D gene: -
J gene: TRBJ2-7
V gene: TRBV6-6
CDR3 DNA: TGTGCCAGCAGTTACTCGGGGGGTAGTGAGCAGTACTTC
CDR3 protein: CASSYSGGSEQYF

clone size: -
D gene: TRBD1
J gene: TRBJ1-5
V gene: TRBV18
CDR3 DNA: TGTGCCAGCTCAACCCAAGGACAGGGGGGACAGCCCCAGCATTTT
CDR3 protein: CASSTQGQGGQPQHF

clone size: -
D gene: -
J gene: TRBJ1-1
V gene: TRBV12-5
CDR3 DNA: TGTGCTAGTGGTTTGGTATTGGGAAGGGGCACTGAAGCTTTCTTT
CDR3 protein: CASGLVLGRGTEAFF

clone size: -
D gene: TRBD1
J gene: TRBJ2-2
V gene: TRBV4-3
CDR3 DNA: TGCGCCAGCAGCCAAGACTTGGGACAGGGAGGACGGGAGCTGTTTTTT
CDR3 protein: CASSQDLGQGGRELFF

clone size: -
D gene: TRBD1
J gene: TRBJ1-1
V gene: TRBV18
CDR3 DNA: TGTGCCAGCTCACGGGGACAGGCCCTGAACACTGAAGCTTTCTTT
CDR3 protein: CASSRGQALNTEAFF

clone size: -
D gene: -
J gene: TRBJ1-3
V gene: TRBV15
CDR3 DNA: TGTGCCACCAGCAGAGATCTCCAGGGAGGGGGAAACACCATATATTTT
CDR3 protein: CATSRDLQGGGNTIYF

clone size: once
D gene: TRBD2
J gene: TRBJ2-7
V gene: TRBV7-2
CDR3 DNA: TGTGCCAGCAGCCCTACTAGCGGACGAATTACTTACGAGCAGTACTTC
CDR3 protein: CASSPTSGRITYEQYF

clone size: -
D gene: TRBD1
J gene: TRBJ1-2
V gene: TRBV18
CDR3 DNA: TGTGCCAGCTCACGAGGACAGGGGGAGAGGGATGGCTACACCTTC
CDR3 protein: CASSRGQGERDGYTF

clone size: -
D gene: -
J gene: TRBJ2-3
V gene: TRBV3-1/TRBV3-2
CDR3 DNA: TGTGCCAGCAGCCAAGATATCGCAGTTGATACGCAGTATTTT
CDR3 protein: CASSQDIAVDTQYF

clone size: -
D gene: -
J gene: TRBJ1-2
V gene: TRBV18
CDR3 DNA: TGTGCCAGCTCACCCGGGACACCCCCCCGGGCTAACTATGGCTACACCTTC
CDR3 protein: CASSPGTPPRANYGYTF

clone size: few
D gene: TRBD2
J gene: TRBJ2-2
V gene: TRBV9
CDR3 DNA: TGTGCCAGCAGCGTAGTAGAAAGCGGGGGGCTGTTTTTT
CDR3 protein: CASSVVESGGLFF

clone size: -
D gene: -
J gene: TRBJ1-5
V gene: TRBV6-5
CDR3 DNA: TGTGCCAGCTCCAGGGGTGGGAGTCCTCAGCCCCAGCATTTT
CDR3 protein: CASSRGGSPQPQHF

clone size: -
D gene: -
J gene: TRBJ1-5
V gene: TRBV5-1
CDR3 DNA: TGCGCCAGCAGCGCGGTGTCCGGGGGACAGCCCCAGCATTTT
CDR3 protein: CASSAVSGGQPQHF

clone size: -
D gene: TRBD2
J gene: TRBJ2-3
V gene: TRBV6-4
CDR3 DNA: TGTGCCAGCAGTGTAGAGCGGGGAGATACGCAGTATTTT
CDR3 protein: CASSVERGDTQYF

clone size: -
D gene: TRBD2
J gene: TRBJ2-3
V gene: TRBV6-5
CDR3 DNA: TGTGCCAGCAGTTACTCGCTAGCGGGAGGATATACGCAGTATTTT
CDR3 protein: CASSYSLAGGYTQYF

clone size: -
D gene: TRBD1
J gene: TRBJ2-3
V gene: TRBV7-6
CDR3 DNA: TGTGCCAGCAGCCCTCAGTCAGGGGGCCTGACAGATACGCAGTATTTT
CDR3 protein: CASSPQSGGLTDTQYF

clone size: -
D gene: TRBD2
J gene: TRBJ2-2
V gene: TRBV3-1/TRBV3-2
CDR3 DNA: TGTGCCAGCAGCCCCCGGACTAGCGGGAGATGGAGGGCCGGGGAGCTGTTTTTT
CDR3 protein: CASSPRTSGRWRAGELFF

clone size: -
D gene: TRBD2
J gene: TRBJ2-3
V gene: TRBV27
CDR3 DNA: TGTGCCAGCATTGGCTTGAATAGCGGGGGGGCCGGGGATACGCAGTATTTT
CDR3 protein: CASIGLNSGGAGDTQYF

clone size: -
D gene: -
J gene: TRBJ2-3
V gene: TRBV27
CDR3 DNA: TGTGCCAGCAGCCCAGTTGGAGATACGCAGTATTTT
CDR3 protein: CASSPVGDTQYF